This T cell receptor (beta chain) was sequenced during a study of blood T cell repertoires in COVID-19. In the study overall: The United States, Italy and Spain provided the acute and convalescent COVID-19 samples. From T cells, B-cell-depleted T cells, or PBMCs came the material, which was cDNA or gDNA.

TCRdb keeps only in-frame clones here, not all; method: immunoSEQ multiplex PCR. This table has approximately 450,000 clones, about 90% appearing once. The CDR3 spans 13 residues. Germline V gene sequence: CDR1 KGHSH, CDR2 LQKENI. J gave up 5 bases and V 5 bases, and 5 bases lay outside the gene matches. Sequenced input: PBMCs or T cells enriched from blood (not recorded which). This clonotype originated in a woman aged 18-29 years with acute COVID-19. The chain has TRBV18 and TRBJ2-5; 7 bases agree with TRBD1. The CDR3 nucleotides read TGTGCCAGCTCAGGGACAGAACAGGAGACCCAGTACTTC. Residues: CASSGTEQETQYF.